The 12 T cell receptor beta chains in this list originate from one sample, sequenced in a study of cytomegalovirus exposure and HLA in healthy donors. The PCR contained 60 Vbeta and 13 Jbeta primers. The protocol was immunoSEQ multiplex PCR, while the TCRdb copy is restricted to in-frame clones and leaves out a portion. The table has under 200,000 clones, around 88% seen once. Sequences were obtained from PBMCs. The receptors shown here come from a woman in her 30s in good health and CMV-seronegative.

The J gene is TRBJ2-3, the V gene TRBV14, with D perhaps matching TRBD2 (5 bases). The CDR3 is 15 residues long. Germline values: CDR1 SGHDN, CDR2 FVKESK. The V end was cut by 3 bases, the J end by 5 bases, with 15 bases between. CDR3 sequence (DNA): TGTGCCAGCAGCCACGCACTAGAGGTCGGAGATACGCAGTATTTT. As protein: CASSHALEVGDTQYF.

The chain uses TRBV9 and TRBJ2-6, with D unresolved. Germline-derived CDR1 and CDR2 are SGDLS and YYNGEE. V dropped 6 bases and J dropped 2 bases, with 9 bases sitting between them. The CDR3 extends over 14 amino acids. CDR3 sequence reads: CASTSPTGANVLTF. The CDR3, as DNA: TGTGCCAGCACCAGTCCCACTGGGGCCAACGTCCTGACTTTC.

The V gene is TRBV7-2, the J gene TRBJ2-5, with D possibly TRBD2 on 5 matching bases. From germline, CDR1 is SGHTA and CDR2 FQGNSA. The CDR3 length is 17 residues. V was trimmed by 1 base and J by 0 bases, leaving 15 bases between them. For the CDR3, the DNA is TGTGCCAGCAGCTTAGGAGGGCACCGACTGTACCAAGAGACCCAGTACTTC. Translation gives CASSLGGHRLYQETQYF.

There are a few counts of this clone. The chain carries TRBV6-5 and TRBJ1-5; D may be TRBD1 (5 bases). Germline V lookup: CDR1 MNHEY, CDR2 SVGAGI. Trimming shortened V by 6 bases and J by 0 bases, and 9 bases separated the two germline ends. The CDR3 extends over 14 amino acids. This CDR3 reads CASRRTGSNQPQHF. The CDR3 nucleotides are TGTGCCAGCAGACGAACAGGTAGCAATCAGCCCCAGCATTTT.

V is TRBV27 and J is TRBJ1-1, with a possible D match to TRBD1 (5 bases). This CDR3 spans 16 amino acids. The V and J ends lost 8 bases and 2 bases respectively, with 21 bases between them. Germline CDR1 and CDR2: MNHEY and SMNVEV (reference sequence). Written as DNA, the CDR3 is TGTGCCAGCGGCCCTTCCCTCCGGGGGGGTAACACTGAAGCTTTCTTT. The encoded protein is CASGPSLRGGNTEAFF.

The CDR3 DNA is TGTGCCAGCAGCATAGGGGCTCCGGAAGCTTTCTTT. Protein sequence: CASSIGAPEAFF. This chain connects TRBV7-9 to TRBJ1-1, with D possibly matching TRBD1 (5 bases). Germline CDR1 SEHNR, CDR2 FQNEAQ (reference sequence). V was trimmed by 5 bases and J by 8 bases, leaving 12 bases between them. The CDR3 is 12 residues long.

This chain's CDR3 is CASSLQPGQGAYNEQFF. In nucleotides, the CDR3 is TGTGCCAGCAGCCTGCAACCGGGACAGGGTGCCTACAATGAGCAGTTCTTC. The V call is TRBV7-3, the J call TRBJ2-1; 9 bases are shared with TRBD1. CDR3 length: 17 amino acids. V lost 5 bases, J lost 2 bases, and 10 bases stayed unmatched. The V gene's germline CDR1 is SGHTA and CDR2 FQGTGA.

This clone appeared once. The chain recombines TRBV2 with TRBJ1-3, with a possible D match to TRBD1 (6 bases). Germline CDR1 and CDR2: SNHLY and FYNNEI. The CDR3 is 14 amino acids. The V gene lost 6 bases and the J gene lost 2 bases, with 11 bases spanning the gap. The CDR3: CASRKDRAGNTIYF. CDR3 sequence (DNA): TGTGCCAGCAGGAAGGACAGAGCTGGAAACACCATATATTTT.

The V call is TRBV7-8, the J call TRBJ2-4, with 7 bases lining up with TRBD1. The CDR3 length is 16 residues. V gave up 3 bases and J gave up 4 bases; unmatched junction bases: 9. Germline V lookup: CDR1 SGHVS, CDR2 FQNEAQ. The DNA of the CDR3 is TGTGCCAGCAGCTTCGATACCGGGACAGAAAAAAACATTCAGTACTTC. This encodes CASSFDTGTEKNIQYF.

V gene TRBV6-6 combines with J gene TRBJ1-6, with D maybe TRBD1 (5 bases). The CDR3 has 15 amino acids. V was pared by 0 bases and J by 11 bases, with 14 bases between. Germline-derived CDR1 and CDR2 are MNHNY and SVGAGI (reference sequence). The CDR3 loop reads CASSYSGMGGTPLHF. The DNA of the CDR3 is TGTGCCAGCAGTTACTCGGGGATGGGGGGGACACCCCTCCACTTT.

The chain is built from TRBV2 and TRBJ1-2, with D possibly matching TRBD1 (6 bases). The germline gives CDR1 SNHLY, CDR2 FYNNEI. The germline V and J ends were trimmed by 7 bases and 2 bases, with 14 bases remaining between them. The CDR3 covers 14 residues. In nucleotides, the CDR3 is TGTGCCAGCACATACAGGGCACCCAACTATGGCTACACCTTC. Amino acids: CASTYRAPNYGYTF.

The genes are TRBV10-3 and TRBJ2-7, with a possible D match to TRBD2 (7 bases). This CDR3 contains 15 residues. The germline V gene has CDR1 ENHRY and CDR2 SYGVKD. Trimming left V 5 bases short and J 4 bases short, with 18 bases between. The CDR3 DNA reads TGTGCCATCAGTCCTACTAAGGGGGGGGAATACGAGCAGTACTTC. Translated, it gives CAISPTKGGEYEQYF.